Detailed here is one T cell receptor (beta chain). Its antigen remains undetermined. It has no much larger one-base neighbor in the sample; base qualities were not kept. The sample belongs to a study of vaccination effects on CD4 cells after COVID-19 (dated by TCRdb to between 2021 and 2022). Notes on the research overall: To identify antigen-specific CD4+ T cell clonotypes by their expansion, the ViraFEST assay first stimulated PBMC with viral peptide pools and then applied TCR sequencing. Post-vaccine samples across the study were collected a median of 72 days after the second dose, with a range of 14 to 241. Approximately 2 million PBMC per well were cultured in IMDM with 5% human AB serum, roughly 10 IU/ml IL-2 and gentamicin, plus 10 ug/ml peptides. In both COVID-19 convalescent patients and infection-naive vaccine recipients, the study compared SARS-CoV-2 spike-specific CD4+ TCR repertoires from before mRNA vaccination with those from after it. Altogether, roughly 10 COVID-19 convalescent patients and 4 SARS-CoV-2-naive healthy vaccine recipients made up the full study. The Oncomine TCR Beta short-read assay on an Illumina iSeq 100 was used to sequence cultures from other donors in the study. Results and caveats for the whole study, not just this receptor: Both infection-induced and vaccine-induced clones contracted markedly at late post-vaccination timepoints, which is consistent with waning T cell responses. The study was limited by a small number of convalescent patients and lacked early post-infection timepoints. Among healthy vaccine recipients, nearly all vaccine-induced clones were SARS-CoV-2 mono-reactive, and just 1 of 255 was cross-reactive with common cold coronaviruses.

The CDR3 starts with the cysteine, ends with the phenylalanine, and has 14 residues. CDR3 DNA is the only sequence kept; it has 42 bases, read in frame from the first base. Unmatched junction bases come to 6, with V trimmed by 2 bases and J by 5 bases. The germline V gene encodes CDR1 GTSNPN and CDR2 SVGIG (reference sequence). Library method: the immunoSEQ multiplex PCR assay. TCR beta CDR3 sequencing was performed on DNA from the cultured, isolated CD4+ T cells. Regarding the original processing steps: Non-productive TCR sequences were removed, reads were trimmed to the CDR3 region, and CDR3s of at least 7 amino acids were retained. The MANAFEST web app was used to pick out antigen-specific clonotypes by comparing their expansion in peptide wells with that in reference cultures. For clones to be considered positive, expansion at FDR<0.05 versus reference and all other wells, an odds ratio above 5, and a frequency above 0.1% in two replicate wells were required. Clonotypes significantly expanded in SARS-CoV-2 spike wells and in at least one common cold coronavirus spike condition were defined as cross-reactive. CDR3 similarity was assessed by Levenshtein distance with the stringdist R package, and unrooted trees were built with ape in R 3.6.1. The clones in this table, taken by TCRdb from immuneACCESS, are in-frame only. Not every clone is retained; where verified, under half of the shortfall comes from an unresolved V gene, and the cause of the rest is unknown. That table furnishes V, J and clone size, whereas the DNA furnished D and trimming. Counted in this sample were more than 60,000 clones; around 70% of them appeared once. The top ten clones comprise around 2.4% of the sample.

After approximately 11 days of culture, CD4+ T cells were isolated with the EasySep CD4+ T cell isolation kit. Two doses of either the BNT162b2 or the mRNA-1273 mRNA SARS-CoV-2 vaccine were administered to participants. The absence of prior SARS-CoV-2 infection in healthy vaccine recipients was confirmed by negative nucleocapsid antibodies before and after vaccination. On days 3 and 7, half of the culture medium was replaced with fresh IL-2-containing medium. Unless otherwise noted, each peptide stimulation condition was cultured in triplicate wells. Using Ficoll-Paque Plus gradient centrifugation, PBMC were separated from whole blood and then either used fresh or cryopreserved at -140C. The QIAamp micro DNA kit was used to extract genomic DNA from the cultured CD4+ T cells.

This chain is built from TRBV30 and TRBJ2-3; 8 middle bases align to TRBD1. The receptor comes from a human donor who received a COVID-19 vaccine. This specimen consisted of CD4+ T cells from PBMCs cultured without peptide, obtained after COVID-19 vaccination. This receptor has the CDR3 CAWSPGTGGDTQYF. The base sequence is TGTGCCTGGAGTCCCGGGACAGGTGGAGATACGCAGTATTTT.